The present TCR beta chain was sequenced within a study of blood T cells in healthy people across ages. It was with a sample-barcoded 5' primer and a J-beta primer mix that a second PCR of roughly 7 to 11 cycles was run. TCRdb reanalysed the 5' RACE reads using MiXCR and keeps one entry per CDR3 protein. The data hold over 1.5 million distinct CDR3 sequences, with around 48% observed a single time. The length of the CDR3 is 14 residues. The V gene lost 2 bases and the J gene lost 8 bases, with 13 bases spanning the gap. Per sample, a minimum of 6 million PBMCs were isolated. Extracted total RNA amounted to at least 5.5 micrograms for each sample.

Source material: blood. The origin of this receptor is a middle-aged woman in good health. The rearrangement links TRBV12-3 or TRBV12-4 to TRBJ2-4; TRBD1 might be the D (5 bases). CDR3 coding DNA: TGTGCCAGCAGTTTATTATCAGGGCCGGACATTCAGTACTTC. Its protein product is CASSLLSGPDIQYF.